A selection of T cell receptor beta chains follows, all from one sample in a study of cytomegalovirus exposure and HLA in healthy donors. Assay used: immunoSEQ multiplex PCR; TCRdb lists only in-frame clones, some missing. This sample has fewer than 250,000 clones, with roughly 80% found just once. Material for sequencing was PBMCs. Source of these receptors: a man aged 25 to 45 in good health and CMV-seronegative. Each CDR3 is given with its conserved first and last residue. The D gene is left open where the match is weak. Size tells how often a clone was seen (once, few, many) or the class of an expanded clone, and some rows leave it out.

V,J,D,size,length,CDR3,DNA
TRBV5-1,TRBJ1-3,NA,NA,17,CASSLDPWGRAGNTIYF,TGCGCCAGCAGCTTGGATCCTTGGGGGCGGGCTGGAAACACCATATATTTT
TRBV5-1,TRBJ1-2,NA,NA,13,CASRSETQGGYTF,TGCGCCAGCAGATCAGAGACGCAGGGTGGCTACACCTTC
TRBV10-1,TRBJ2-7,NA,NA,15,CASSEFGISSYEQYF,TGCGCCAGCAGTGAGTTCGGTATTAGCAGCTACGAGCAGTACTTC
TRBV28,TRBJ1-1,NA,once,15,CASSLTAGLNTEAFF,TGTGCCAGCAGTTTAACGGCAGGCTTGAACACTGAAGCTTTCTTT
TRBV5-6,TRBJ2-7,NA,NA,15,CASSLGGGAPYEQYF,TGTGCCAGCAGCTTAGGAGGGGGGGCCCCCTACGAGCAGTACTTC
TRBV15,TRBJ2-3,TRBD2,once,18,CATSSPGLAGGRTDTQYF,TGTGCCACCAGCTCGCCGGGACTAGCGGGGGGACGCACAGATACGCAGTATTTT
TRBV28,TRBJ1-2,TRBD1,NA,13,CASRVQGDDGYTF,TGTGCCAGCAGGGTACAGGGGGACGATGGCTACACCTTC
TRBV6-5,TRBJ1-6,NA,NA,15,CASSAQGFGNSPLHF,TGTGCCAGCAGTGCACAGGGCTTTGGAAATTCACCCCTCCACTTT
TRBV11-3,TRBJ2-3,NA,NA,13,CASSLDQGDTQYF,TGTGCCAGCAGCTTAGACCAGGGGGATACGCAGTATTTT
TRBV6-4,TRBJ2-6,NA,many,15,CASSDSRSGANVLTF,TGTGCCAGCAGTGACTCACGGTCCGGGGCCAACGTCCTGACTTTC
TRBV18,TRBJ1-1,NA,NA,16,CASSPQLSGENTEAFF,TGTGCCAGCTCACCGCAATTGTCAGGGGAGAACACTGAAGCTTTCTTT
TRBV7-9,TRBJ1-2,NA,NA,19,CASSLVLGGRLNTNYGYTF,TGTGCCAGCAGCTTAGTATTGGGGGGACGGCTCAATACTAACTATGGCTACACCTTC
TRBV7-9,TRBJ1-3,TRBD1,NA,15,CASSSGQGSGNTIYF,TGTGCCAGCAGCTCGGGACAGGGCTCTGGAAACACCATATATTTT